The 18 T cell receptor beta chains presented below share a single source sample, sequenced in a study of cytomegalovirus exposure and HLA in healthy donors. This table comes from immunoSEQ multiplex PCR, and its TCRdb copy is limited to in-frame clones, with some not included. The table has roughly 70,000 clones, 90% to 95% seen once. Sequencing was performed on PBMCs. The source of these receptors is a man younger than 35 in good health and CMV-seropositive.

The chain recombines TRBV30 with TRBJ1-2; TRBD1 is a possible D gene (6 bases). CDR3 size: 12 residues. V lost 0 bases and J lost 11, with 13 bases in between. Per germline, CDR1 GTSNPN and CDR2 SVGIG (reference sequence). CDR3 sequence reads: CAWSVTGRRYTF. CDR3 DNA sequence: TGTGCCTGGAGTGTAACAGGGAGAAGGTACACCTTC.

The chain has TRBV5-1 and TRBJ2-5; 7 bases map to TRBD2. V lost 4 bases, J lost 5 bases, and 17 bases stayed unmatched. This CDR3 contains 17 residues. The germline gives CDR1 SGHRS, CDR2 YFSETQ. This CDR3 reads CASSTSGRDEPRETQYF. Here the CDR3 DNA reads TGCGCCAGCAGCACCAGTGGGAGGGACGAGCCCCGTGAGACCCAGTACTTC.

In this sample, this clone turned up once. The rearrangement links TRBV9 to TRBJ1-1, with D perhaps TRBD1 (5 bases). The CDR3 has 14 residues. Germline V gene sequence: CDR1 SGDLS, CDR2 YYNGEE. Between the trimmed V and J ends, which lost 4 bases and 5 bases, there was a span of 15 bases. The CDR3 bases are TGTGCCAGCAGCTTCGGGACGGGAGGGACTGAAGCTTTCTTT. This sequence encodes CASSFGTGGTEAFF.

This chain connects TRBV5-1 to TRBJ2-7, with 7 positions matching TRBD2. The CDR3 sequence is 16 residues long. Germline V CDR1 and CDR2: SGHRS, YFSETQ. V shed 4 bases and J 6 bases; nucleotides not matched to a gene: 16. The chain's CDR3 is CASSPRGGYVGGEQYF. Here the CDR3 DNA reads TGCGCCAGCAGCCCCCGGGGAGGGTACGTCGGCGGCGAGCAGTACTTC.

The chain recombines TRBV11-2 with TRBJ2-3; 11 positions match TRBD2. The CDR3 has 17 residues. V shed 3 bases and J 4 bases; nucleotides not matched to a gene: 9. Germline assignment: CDR1 SGHAT and CDR2 FQNNGV. CDR3 nucleotides: TGTGCCAGCAGCTTGATACTAGCGGGAGAGCGAGCAGATACGCAGTATTTT. Amino acids: CASSLILAGERADTQYF.

The CDR3 protein is CASSPPQRPYEQYF. The CDR3 nucleotides are TGTGCCAGCAGTCCGCCTCAGCGGCCCTACGAGCAGTACTTC. This sequence joins TRBV28 and TRBJ2-7; tentatively, D is TRBD2 (5 bases). The CDR3 length is 14 residues. Germline CDR1 MDHEN, CDR2 SYDVKM. Deletions cut 5 bases from V and 2 bases from J, with 13 bases between.

The chain combines TRBV11-2 with TRBJ2-3; unclear D gene. The CDR3 is 15 amino acids. From germline, CDR1 is SGHAT and CDR2 FQNNGV. Deletions cut 6 bases from V and 0 bases from J, with 13 bases between. CDR3 amino acids: CASRTTGTSTDTQYF. CDR3 bases: TGTGCCAGCAGAACCACCGGTACTAGCACAGATACGCAGTATTTT.

This rearrangement joins TRBV11-3 to TRBJ2-7; the D gene is possibly TRBD2 (6 bases). Per germline, CDR1 SGHNT and CDR2 YENEEA. V gave up 5 bases and J gave up 3 bases, with 11 bases separating them. CDR3 length: 13 amino acids. Here the CDR3 DNA reads TGTGCCAGCAGCCCACGGGGGAGCTACGAGCAGTACTTC. This codes for CASSPRGSYEQYF.

The rearrangement uses TRBV11-3 and TRBJ2-2; 7 positions match TRBD2. Unmatched junction bases numbered 6, after V lost 8 bases and J lost 3 bases. The CDR3 consists of 14 residues. From germline, CDR1 is SGHNT and CDR2 YENEEA. CDR3 sequence reads: CASGWEGDTGELFF. Here the CDR3 DNA reads TGTGCCAGCGGGTGGGAGGGAGACACCGGGGAGCTGTTTTTT.

The chain combines TRBV9 with TRBJ1-1; D is possibly TRBD1 (6 bases). V was pared by 5 bases and J by 3 bases, with 14 bases between. The CDR3 is 14 residues long. CDR1 is SGDLS, CDR2 YYNGEE, per germline. DNA for the CDR3: TGTGCCAGCAGTTCTACAGGGTCGGACACTGAAGCTTTCTTT. This sequence encodes CASSSTGSDTEAFF.

The chain combines TRBV28 with TRBJ2-1; 8 positions match TRBD2. CDR3 length: 15 residues. The germline V gene encodes CDR1 MDHEN and CDR2 SYDVKM. J gave up 2 bases and V 1 base, and 1 base lay outside the gene matches. The CDR3 DNA reads TGTGCCAGCAGTTTATCGGGAGGGACCTACAATGAGCAGTTCTTC. Translated: CASSLSGGTYNEQFF.

This chain uses TRBV28 with TRBJ2-3; 14 bases are shared with TRBD2. This CDR3 contains 18 residues. CDR1 is MDHEN and CDR2 is SYDVKM in the germline V gene. Trimming removed 5 bases from V and 3 bases from J; junction bases left unmatched: 10. The CDR3 region has the DNA TGTGCCAGCAGTCCGCCTACGGGACTAGCGGGAGTAACAGATACGCAGTATTTT. Translation gives CASSPPTGLAGVTDTQYF.

CDR3 nucleotide sequence: TGTGCCAGCAGTGAATTAGGGGAGGACTATGGCTACACCTTC. Protein: CASSELGEDYGYTF. This chain uses TRBV25-1 with TRBJ1-2, with a possible D match to TRBD1 (5 bases). With 1 base removed from V and 3 bases from J, the gap between germline ends came to 9 bases. There are 14 residues in the CDR3. From germline, CDR1 is MGHDK and CDR2 SYGVNS.

With respect to this clone: The sample carries other DNA sequences with the same CDR3. V gene TRBV27 combines with J gene TRBJ2-1; tentative D call: TRBD2 (5 bases). This CDR3 contains 14 residues. V was shortened by 5 bases and J by 4 bases, with 12 bases between the two germline ends. Germline values: CDR1 MNHEY, CDR2 SMNVEV (reference sequence). CDR3 DNA sequence: TGTGCCAGCAGTCTCGCGGGCAGTTACAATGAGCAGTTCTTC. This translates into CASSLAGSYNEQFF.

This chain links TRBV13 with TRBJ2-7; no firm D call. The CDR3 totals 14 residues. V was cut by 3 bases and J by 0 bases, with 9 bases left in between. The germline V gene encodes CDR1 PRHDT and CDR2 FYEKMQ (reference sequence). The CDR3 sequence: CASSLNENSYEQYF. CDR3 nucleotide sequence: TGTGCCAGCAGCTTGAATGAGAACTCCTACGAGCAGTACTTC.

The chain carries TRBV28 and TRBJ2-7; D is unresolved. The CDR3 has 14 residues. In germline, CDR1 is MDHEN, CDR2 SYDVKM. V shed 5 bases and J shed 7 bases, with 18 bases lying between them. The CDR3 loop is CASSPILTELEQYF. In DNA, the CDR3 is TGTGCCAGCAGTCCAATTTTGACTGAGTTAGAGCAGTACTTC. Full variable domain (remainder filled in from reference TRBV28 and TRBJ2-7): DVKVTQSSRYLVKRTGEKVFLECVQDMDHENMFWYRQDPGLGLRLIYFSYDVKMKEKGDIPEGYSVSREKKERFSLILESASTNQTSMYLCASSPILTELEQYFGPGTRLTVT.

The chain joins TRBV2 to TRBJ2-1; TRBD2 matches 10 bases. Germline CDR1 is SNHLY and CDR2 is FYNNEI. After removal of 6 bases from V and 10 bases from J, the junction contained 9 bases not matched to a gene. The CDR3 extends over 14 amino acids. CDR3 nucleotides: TGTGCCAGCAGGTTTCTAGCGGGAGAGCAAGAGCAGTTCTTC. It codes for CASRFLAGEQEQFF.

The genes are TRBV21-1 and TRBJ1-1; the table calls TRBD1, which could not be checked here. TRBV21-1 is recorded as a pseudogene. There are 13 residues in the CDR3. In DNA form, the CDR3 reads TGTGCCAGCGGACAGGGGAAGGCCACTGAAGCTTTCTTT. Amino acid sequence: CASGQGKATEAFF.